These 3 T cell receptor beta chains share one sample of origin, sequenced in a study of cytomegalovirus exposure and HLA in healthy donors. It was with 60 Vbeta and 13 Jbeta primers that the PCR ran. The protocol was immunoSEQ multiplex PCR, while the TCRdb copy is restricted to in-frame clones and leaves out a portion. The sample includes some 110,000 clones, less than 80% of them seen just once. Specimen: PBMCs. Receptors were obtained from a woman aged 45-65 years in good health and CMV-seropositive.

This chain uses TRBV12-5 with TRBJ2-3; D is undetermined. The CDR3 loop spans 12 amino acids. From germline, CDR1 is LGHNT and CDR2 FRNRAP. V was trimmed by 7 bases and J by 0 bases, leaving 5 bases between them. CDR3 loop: CASAPSTDTQYF. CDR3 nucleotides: TGTGCTAGTGCCCCTAGCACAGATACGCAGTATTTT.

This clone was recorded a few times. Here the CDR3 DNA reads TGTGCCATCGGGGCAGGGTTCTACGAGCAGTACTTC. Its translation: CAIGAGFYEQYF. The rearrangement joins TRBV10-3 to TRBJ2-7, with D perhaps matching TRBD1 (5 bases). Germline V gene sequence: CDR1 ENHRY, CDR2 SYGVKD. This CDR3 is built from 12 residues. The V end was cut by 8 bases, the J end by 3 bases, with 11 bases between.

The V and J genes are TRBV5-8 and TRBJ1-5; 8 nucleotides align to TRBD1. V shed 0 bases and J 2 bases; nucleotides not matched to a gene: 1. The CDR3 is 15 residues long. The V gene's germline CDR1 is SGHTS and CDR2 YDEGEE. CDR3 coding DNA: TGTGCCAGCAGCTTGGGGGGACAGGGCAATCAGCCCCAGCATTTT. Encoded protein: CASSLGGQGNQPQHF.